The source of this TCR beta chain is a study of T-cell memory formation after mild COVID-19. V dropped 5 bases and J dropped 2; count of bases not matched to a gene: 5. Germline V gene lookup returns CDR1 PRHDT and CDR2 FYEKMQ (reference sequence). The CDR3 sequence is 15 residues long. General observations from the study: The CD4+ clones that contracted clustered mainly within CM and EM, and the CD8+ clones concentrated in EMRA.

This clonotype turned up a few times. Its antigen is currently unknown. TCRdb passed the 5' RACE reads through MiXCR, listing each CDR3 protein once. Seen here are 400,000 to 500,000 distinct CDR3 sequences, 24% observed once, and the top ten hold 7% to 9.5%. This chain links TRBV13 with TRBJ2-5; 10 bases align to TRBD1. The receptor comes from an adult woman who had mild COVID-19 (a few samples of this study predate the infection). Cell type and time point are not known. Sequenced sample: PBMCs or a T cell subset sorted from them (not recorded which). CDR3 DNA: TGTGCCAGCAGCACCCGGACAGGGGGGCAAGAGACCCAGTACTTC. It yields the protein CASSTRTGGQETQYF.